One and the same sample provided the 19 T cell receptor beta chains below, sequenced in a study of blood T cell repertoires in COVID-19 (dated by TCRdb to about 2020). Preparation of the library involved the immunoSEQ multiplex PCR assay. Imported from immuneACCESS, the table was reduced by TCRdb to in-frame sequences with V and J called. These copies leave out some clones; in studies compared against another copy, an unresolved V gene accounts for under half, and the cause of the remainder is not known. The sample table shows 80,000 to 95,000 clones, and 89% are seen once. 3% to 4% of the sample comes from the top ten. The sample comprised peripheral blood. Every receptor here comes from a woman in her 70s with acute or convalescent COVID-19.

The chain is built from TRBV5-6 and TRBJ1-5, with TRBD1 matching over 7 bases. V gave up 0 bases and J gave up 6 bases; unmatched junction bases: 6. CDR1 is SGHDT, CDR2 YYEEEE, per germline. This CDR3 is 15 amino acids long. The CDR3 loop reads CASSLAGGLGQPQHF. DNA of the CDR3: TGTGCCAGCAGCTTGGCAGGGGGTCTCGGTCAGCCCCAGCATTTT.

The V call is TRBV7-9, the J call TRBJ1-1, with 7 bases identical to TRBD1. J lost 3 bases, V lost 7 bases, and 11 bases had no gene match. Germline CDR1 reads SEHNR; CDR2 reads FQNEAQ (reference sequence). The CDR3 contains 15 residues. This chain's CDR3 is CASTIPGQLDTEAFF. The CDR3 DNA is TGTGCCAGCACCATCCCGGGACAGCTAGACACTGAAGCTTTCTTT. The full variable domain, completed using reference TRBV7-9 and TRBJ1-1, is DTGVSQNPRHKITKRGQNVTFRCDPISEHNRLYWYRQTLGQGPEFLTYFQNEAQLEKSRLLSDRFSAERPKGSFSTLEIQRTEQGDSAMYLCASTIPGQLDTEAFFGQGTRLTVV.

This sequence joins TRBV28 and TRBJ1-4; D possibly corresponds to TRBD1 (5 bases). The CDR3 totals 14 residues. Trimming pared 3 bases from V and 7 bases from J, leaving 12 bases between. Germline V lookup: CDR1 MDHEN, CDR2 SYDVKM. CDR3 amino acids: CASSLPGSSEKLFF. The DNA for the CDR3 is TGTGCCAGCAGTTTGCCAGGGTCGAGTGAAAAACTGTTTTTT.

The chain's CDR3 is CAIRQPGQGSHEQYF. The CDR3 DNA is TGTGCCATCAGACAACCGGGACAGGGTTCCCACGAGCAGTACTTC. The chain carries TRBV10-3 and TRBJ2-7, with 9 bases identical to TRBD1. Trimming at V came to 6 bases and at J to 5 bases, leaving 11 bases not matched to a gene. The germline gives CDR1 ENHRY, CDR2 SYGVKD. The CDR3 sequence is 15 residues long.

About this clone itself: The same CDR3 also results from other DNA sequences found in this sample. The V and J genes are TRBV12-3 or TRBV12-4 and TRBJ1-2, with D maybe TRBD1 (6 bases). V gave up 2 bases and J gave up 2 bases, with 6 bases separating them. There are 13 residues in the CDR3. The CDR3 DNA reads TGTGCCAGCAGTTTAACAGGGAACTATGGCTACACCTTC. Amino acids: CASSLTGNYGYTF.

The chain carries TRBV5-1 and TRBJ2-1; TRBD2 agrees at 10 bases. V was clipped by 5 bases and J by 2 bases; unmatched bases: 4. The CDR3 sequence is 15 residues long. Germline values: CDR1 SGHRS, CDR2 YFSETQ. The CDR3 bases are TGCGCCAGCAGAACTAGCGGGGAGACCTACAATGAGCAGTTCTTC. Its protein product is CASRTSGETYNEQFF.

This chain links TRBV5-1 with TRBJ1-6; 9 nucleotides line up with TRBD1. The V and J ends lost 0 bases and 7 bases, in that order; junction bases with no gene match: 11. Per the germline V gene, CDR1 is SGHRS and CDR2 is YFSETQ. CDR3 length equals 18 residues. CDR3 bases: TGCGCCAGCAGCTTGGGCACAGGGGGCGTTCGACTGAATTCACCCCTCCACTTT. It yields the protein CASSLGTGGVRLNSPLHF.

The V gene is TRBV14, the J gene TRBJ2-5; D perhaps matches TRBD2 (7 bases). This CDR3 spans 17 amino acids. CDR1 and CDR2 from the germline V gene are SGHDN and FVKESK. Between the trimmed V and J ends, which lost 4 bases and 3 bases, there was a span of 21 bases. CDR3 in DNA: TGTGCCAGCAGCCGAAGACGGTCCCGGGGGGCCGAAGAGACCCAGTACTTC. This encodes CASSRRRSRGAEETQYF.

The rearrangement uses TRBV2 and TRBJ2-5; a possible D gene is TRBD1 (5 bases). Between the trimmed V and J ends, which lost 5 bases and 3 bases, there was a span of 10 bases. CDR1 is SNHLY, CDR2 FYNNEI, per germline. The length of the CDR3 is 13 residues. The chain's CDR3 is CASSRQRKETQYF. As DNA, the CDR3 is TGTGCCAGCAGTAGACAGAGGAAAGAGACCCAGTACTTC.

In DNA, the CDR3 is TGTGCCTCCCAGCCCCGGGACAGGGTTTCACCCCTCCACTTT. Protein product: CASQPRDRVSPLHF. V gene TRBV27 combines with J gene TRBJ1-6, with 9 bases lining up with TRBD1. The junction had 11 bases not matched to a gene; V was cut back by 11 bases and J by 9 bases. Germline loops: CDR1 MNHEY, CDR2 SMNVEV (reference sequence). The CDR3 has 14 amino acids.

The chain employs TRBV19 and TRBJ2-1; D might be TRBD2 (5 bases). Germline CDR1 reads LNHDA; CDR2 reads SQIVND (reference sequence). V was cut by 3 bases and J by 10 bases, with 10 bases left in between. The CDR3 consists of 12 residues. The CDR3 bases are TGTGCCAGTAGTATTTTTGGAGGAGAGCAGTTCTTC. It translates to CASSIFGGEQFF.

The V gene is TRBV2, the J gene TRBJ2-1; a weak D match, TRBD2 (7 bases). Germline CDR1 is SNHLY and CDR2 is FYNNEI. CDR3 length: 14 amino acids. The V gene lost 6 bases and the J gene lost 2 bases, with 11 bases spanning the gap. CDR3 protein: CASRKRDTYNEQFF. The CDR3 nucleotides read TGTGCCAGCAGGAAGCGGGACACCTACAATGAGCAGTTCTTC.

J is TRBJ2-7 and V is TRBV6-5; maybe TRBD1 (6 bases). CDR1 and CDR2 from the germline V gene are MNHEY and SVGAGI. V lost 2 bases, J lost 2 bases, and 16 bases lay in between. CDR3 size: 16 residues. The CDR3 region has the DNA TGTGCCAGCAGTTACATTACGAGCAGGGGACCCTACGAGCAGTACTTC. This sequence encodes CASSYITSRGPYEQYF.

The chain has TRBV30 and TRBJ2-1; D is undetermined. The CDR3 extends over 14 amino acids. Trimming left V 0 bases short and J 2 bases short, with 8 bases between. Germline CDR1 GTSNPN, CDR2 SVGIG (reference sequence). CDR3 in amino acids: CAWSVGATYNEQFF. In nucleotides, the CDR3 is TGTGCCTGGAGTGTAGGAGCGACCTACAATGAGCAGTTCTTC.

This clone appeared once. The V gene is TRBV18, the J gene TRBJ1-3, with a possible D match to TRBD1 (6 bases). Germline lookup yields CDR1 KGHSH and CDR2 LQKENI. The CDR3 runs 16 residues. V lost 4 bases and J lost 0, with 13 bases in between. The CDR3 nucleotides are TGTGCCAGCTCACAGATAACAGGGAACTCTGGAAACACCATATATTTT. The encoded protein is CASSQITGNSGNTIYF.

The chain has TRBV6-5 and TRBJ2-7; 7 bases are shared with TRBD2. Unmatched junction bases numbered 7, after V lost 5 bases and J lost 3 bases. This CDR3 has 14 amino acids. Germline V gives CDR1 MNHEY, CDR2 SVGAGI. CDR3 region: CASSPWEGYYEQYF. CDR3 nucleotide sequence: TGTGCCAGCAGTCCGTGGGAGGGTTACTACGAGCAGTACTTC.

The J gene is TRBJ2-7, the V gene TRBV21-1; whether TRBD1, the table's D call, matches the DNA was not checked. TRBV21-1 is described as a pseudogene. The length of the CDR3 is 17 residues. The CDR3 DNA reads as TGTGCCAGCAGCTTCCCGGGACAGGGGGTTTTAAGCTACGAGCAGTACTTC. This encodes CASSFPGQGVLSYEQYF.

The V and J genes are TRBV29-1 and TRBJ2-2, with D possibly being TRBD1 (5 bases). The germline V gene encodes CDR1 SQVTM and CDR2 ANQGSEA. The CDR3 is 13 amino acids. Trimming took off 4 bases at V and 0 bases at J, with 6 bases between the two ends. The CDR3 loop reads CSVGTSNTGELFF. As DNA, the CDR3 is TGCAGCGTTGGGACATCGAACACCGGGGAGCTGTTTTTT.

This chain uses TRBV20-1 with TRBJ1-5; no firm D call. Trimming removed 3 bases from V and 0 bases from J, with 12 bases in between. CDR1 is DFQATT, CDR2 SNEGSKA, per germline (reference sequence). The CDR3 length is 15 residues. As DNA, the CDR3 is TGCAGTGCTAGTGGTGGGCATTATAGCAATCAGCCCCAGCATTTT. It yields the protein CSASGGHYSNQPQHF.